The clone carrying this TCR beta chain was seen ten or more times. Its antigen is not identified. The data belong to a study of early T cells in non-severe SARS-CoV-2 infection. Overall study: Bulk RNA taken from unsorted whole blood was sequenced, leaving chains unpaired.

Study-wide points: Matches to VDJdb favored anti-spike CD8 responses and missed private and CD4 specificities.

Each single cDNA molecule received a unique molecular identifier. Each CDR3 protein gets one entry after TCRdb re-called the 5' RACE reads with MiXCR. The sample consists of about 70,000 distinct CDR3 sequences, over 8% of them appearing once. The sample consisted of whole blood, taken at baseline. The TCR sequence derives from an adult who was a healthcare worker with PCR-confirmed SARS-CoV-2 infection or an uninfected control (not recorded which).

This CDR3 is CASSPGREISQYF. The CDR3 coding sequence is TGTGCCAGCAGCCCGGGACGGGAAATCTCCCAGTACTTC. This chain uses TRBV12-3 or TRBV12-4 with TRBJ2-5; D is possibly TRBD1 or TRBD2 (5 bases each). V lost 6 bases to trimming and J lost 9 bases, with 17 bases between them. The CDR3 consists of 13 residues.